This passage covers 21 T cell receptor beta chains from one sample sequenced in a study of T-cell memory formation after mild COVID-19. TCRdb called the 5' RACE reads again in MiXCR, with one record for every CDR3 protein. The table has approximately 16,000 distinct CDR3 sequences, roughly 21% seen once. The sample comprised PBMCs or a T cell subset sorted from them (not recorded which). The receptor set was obtained from a man aged 18-30 years who had mild COVID-19 (a few samples of this study predate the infection). Cell type and time point are not known.

This clonotype was counted only a few times. The V call is TRBV19, the J call TRBJ2-1; weak D call: TRBD1 (6 bases). Trimming cost V 4 bases and J 1 base, with 14 bases left between them. Germline V gene lookup returns CDR1 LNHDA and CDR2 SQIVND (reference sequence). This CDR3 is 16 amino acids long. Here the CDR3 DNA reads TGTGCCAGTAGTACGATAATGGACAGTTCCTACAATGAGCAGTTCTTC. Its protein is CASSTIMDSSYNEQFF.

The table lists this clonotype with many counts. This rearrangement joins TRBV4-1 to TRBJ1-3; no clear D. The CDR3 spans 16 residues. V shed 2 bases and J shed 0 bases, with 11 bases lying between them. Germline CDR1 reads MGHRA; CDR2 reads YSYEKL. CDR3 sequence reads: CASSQKHLPSGNTIYF. The CDR3 region has the DNA TGCGCCAGCAGCCAAAAACACTTGCCCTCTGGAAACACCATATATTTT.

This clonotype has just a few counts. The V gene is TRBV7-9, the J gene TRBJ2-3, with D perhaps matching TRBD2 (7 bases). CDR1 and CDR2 (germline): SEHNR, FQNEAQ (reference sequence). The V and J ends lost 5 bases and 6 bases respectively, with 18 bases between them. The CDR3 contains 15 residues. As DNA, the CDR3 is TGTGCCAGCAGCCCCTTGGGGGGGGGGCAGGATACGCAGTATTTT. Encoded protein: CASSPLGGGQDTQYF.

This clonotype was detected only a few times. The chain recombines TRBV19 with TRBJ1-2; D possibly corresponds to TRBD1 (5 bases). CDR1 and CDR2 (germline): LNHDA, SQIVND (reference sequence). This CDR3 comprises 13 residues. The V gene lost 5 bases and the J gene lost 7 bases, with 14 bases spanning the gap. The CDR3 protein is CASSPGPVFGYTF. The DNA for the CDR3 is TGTGCCAGTAGTCCGGGACCGGTATTTGGCTACACCTTC.

This clonotype was seen only a few times. The rearrangement joins TRBV27 to TRBJ2-1; 7 bases match TRBD2. Looked up from germline, CDR1 is MNHEY and CDR2 is SMNVEV (reference sequence). This CDR3 is built from 13 residues. V shed 5 bases, J shed 6 bases, and the junction held 4 bases outside the gene matches. The CDR3 region is CASSPWGGNEQFF. The CDR3 DNA reads as TGTGCCAGCAGTCCCTGGGGGGGCAATGAGCAGTTCTTC.

This clonotype was observed many times. The chain couples TRBV7-3 to TRBJ1-5; D call uncertain. CDR3 size: 13 residues. Deletions cut 2 bases from V and 6 bases from J, with 8 bases between. Germline-derived CDR1 and CDR2 are SGHTA and FQGTGA. CDR3 sequence reads: CASSLWGGQPQHF. The CDR3 DNA is TGTGCCAGCAGCTTATGGGGAGGTCAGCCCCAGCATTTT.

This clonotype was found many times. J is TRBJ2-4 and V is TRBV4-3, with D tentatively TRBD2 (7 bases). Germline CDR1 and CDR2: LGHNA and YSLEER. CDR3 length equals 15 residues. V lost 0 bases and J 6 bases, leaving 12 bases between the germline ends. CDR3 sequence: CASSQDFGGPNIQYF. In nucleotides, the CDR3 is TGCGCCAGCAGCCAAGATTTCGGGGGGCCAAACATTCAGTACTTC.

This clonotype was counted once. This may come from a read error, since a much larger clone is one base off. The chain carries TRBV7-2 and TRBJ1-4; D is uncertain. In germline, CDR1 is SGHTA, CDR2 FQGNSA. This CDR3 is 17 amino acids long. The CDR3 region is CASSPGGGRATNEQLFF. CDR3 nucleotides: TGTGCCAGCAGCCCCGGCGGAGGGCGTGCAACTAATGAACAACTGTTTTTT.

This clonotype has only a few counts. The chain links TRBV4-1 to TRBJ1-4, with D unclear. The V end was cut by 4 bases, the J end by 0 bases, with 12 bases between. Per germline, CDR1 MGHRA and CDR2 YSYEKL. This CDR3 comprises 16 residues. CDR3 in DNA: TGCGCCAGCAGCCTCAATCTGCCGGCAACTAATGAAAAACTGTTTTTT. Translating it yields CASSLNLPATNEKLFF.

This clonotype was observed many times. The rearrangement joins TRBV7-2 to TRBJ2-1; TRBD2 might be the D (5 bases). Looked up from germline, CDR1 is SGHTA and CDR2 is FQGNSA. CDR3 length equals 15 residues. V dropped 1 base and J dropped 3 bases, with 10 bases sitting between them. CDR3 residues: CASSLGAGLYNEQFF. CDR3 DNA sequence: TGTGCCAGCAGCTTAGGTGCGGGTCTCTACAATGAGCAGTTCTTC.

This clonotype was counted a few times. CDR3 amino acids: CASSRGMGEGGELFF. CDR3 bases: TGCGCCAGCAGCCGGGGCATGGGGGAAGGCGGGGAGCTGTTTTTT. The chain couples TRBV4-1 to TRBJ2-2; D might be TRBD1 or TRBD2, each matching 5 bases. CDR1 and CDR2 from the germline V gene are MGHRA and YSYEKL. This CDR3 region has 15 residues. V gave up 4 bases and J gave up 7 bases, with 16 bases separating them.

This clonotype was observed a handful of times. The chain links TRBV7-3 to TRBJ2-3; 11 nucleotides match TRBD2. The V and J ends lost 5 bases and 5 bases, in that order; junction bases with no gene match: 9. In germline, CDR1 is SGHTA, CDR2 FQGTGA. The CDR3 is made up of 16 amino acids. The CDR3 DNA reads as TGTGCCAGCAGCCAACGACTAGCGGGGCGGGGAGATACGCAGTATTTT. Its translation: CASSQRLAGRGDTQYF.

This chain links TRBV27 with TRBJ2-3; D uncertain. The V gene's germline CDR1 is MNHEY and CDR2 SMNVEV (reference sequence). The V end was cut by 5 bases, the J end by 5 bases, with 11 bases between. The CDR3 loop spans 13 amino acids. For the CDR3, the DNA is TGTGCCAGCAGTCCTCACCCGGAAGATACGCAGTATTTT. This translates into CASSPHPEDTQYF.

This clonotype was observed at least ten times. The chain uses TRBV12-3 or TRBV12-4 and TRBJ2-6, with D unresolved. V was trimmed by 2 bases and J by 2 bases, leaving 7 bases between them. The CDR3 covers 15 residues. CDR3: CASSLRRPGANVLTF. The CDR3 bases are TGTGCCAGCAGTTTACGACGCCCTGGGGCCAACGTCCTGACTTTC.

This clonotype was seen a few times. This rearrangement joins TRBV7-9 to TRBJ2-7; possibly TRBD1 or TRBD2 for D (5 bases each). This CDR3 spans 14 amino acids. The germline V gene has CDR1 SEHNR and CDR2 FQNEAQ (reference sequence). Between the trimmed V and J ends, which lost 4 bases and 2 bases, there was a span of 12 bases. The CDR3 DNA is TGTGCCAGCAGCTCCGGGACGGGGACCTACGAGCAGTACTTC. It encodes CASSSGTGTYEQYF. Complete variable domain (other parts from reference TRBV7-9 and TRBJ2-7): DTGVSQNPRHKITKRGQNVTFRCDPISEHNRLYWYRQTLGQGPEFLTYFQNEAQLEKSRLLSDRFSAERPKGSFSTLEIQRTEQGDSAMYLCASSSGTGTYEQYFGPGTRLTVT.

This clonotype is labeled as medium-sized (0.01 to 0.1%). J is TRBJ2-7 and V is TRBV18; D assignment may be TRBD1 or TRBD2 (5 bases each). Trimming removed 3 bases from V and 2 bases from J, with 8 bases in between. This CDR3 spans 13 amino acids. Germline loops: CDR1 KGHSH, CDR2 LQKENI. The CDR3 loop is CASSPGDPYEQYF. Here the CDR3 DNA reads TGTGCCAGCTCACCTGGGGACCCCTACGAGCAGTACTTC.

This clonotype was seen repeatedly, ten times or more. V gene TRBV7-9 combines with J gene TRBJ2-7; D may be TRBD1 or TRBD2 (5 bases each). Germline V gene sequence: CDR1 SEHNR, CDR2 FQNEAQ (reference sequence). V was cut by 5 bases and J by 3 bases, with 11 bases left in between. CDR3 length: 13 amino acids. CDR3: CASSPGQVYEQYF. The CDR3 region has the DNA TGTGCCAGCAGCCCGGGGCAGGTCTACGAGCAGTACTTC.

This clonotype showed up many times. V gene TRBV9 combines with J gene TRBJ2-3; 12 positions agree with TRBD2. V lost 5 bases, J lost 0 bases, and 13 bases stayed unmatched. Per the germline V gene, CDR1 is SGDLS and CDR2 is YYNGEE. The CDR3 contains 19 residues. DNA for the CDR3: TGTGCCAGCAGAAAAGGCGTGACTAGCGGGGGACCAAGCACAGATACGCAGTATTTT. Amino acid sequence: CASRKGVTSGGPSTDTQYF.

CDR3 in amino acids: CASTWGANTGELFF. CDR3 coding DNA: TGTGCCAGCACCTGGGGGGCGAACACCGGGGAGCTGTTTTTT. The chain combines TRBV7-6 with TRBJ2-2; TRBD2 might be the D (6 bases). The germline V gene encodes CDR1 SGHVS and CDR2 FNYEAQ. The CDR3 has 14 residues. Trimming left V 7 bases short and J 0 bases short, with 9 bases between.

The J gene is TRBJ2-3, the V gene TRBV20-1; no definite D call. Germline V gene data show CDR1 as DFQATT and CDR2 as SNEGSKA (reference sequence). The CDR3 length is 13 residues. The V and J ends lost 3 bases and 4 bases respectively, with 11 bases between them. CDR3 amino acids: CSARVFAADTQYF. CDR3 nucleotides: TGCAGTGCTAGGGTCTTTGCAGCAGATACGCAGTATTTT.

The sample holds a few counts of this clonotype. CDR3 DNA sequence: TGTGCCTGGAGTCCAAACAGGGCTGAAGCTTTCTTT. It encodes CAWSPNRAEAFF. V gene TRBV30 combines with J gene TRBJ1-1; a weak D match, TRBD1 (6 bases). The germline gives CDR1 GTSNPN, CDR2 SVGIG (reference sequence). The CDR3 loop spans 12 amino acids. V was cut by 2 bases and J by 6 bases, with 10 bases left in between. Based on the CDR3 plus reference TRBV30 and TRBJ1-1, the full variable domain is SQTIHQWPATLVQPVGSPLSLECTVEGTSNPNLYWYRQAAGRGLQLLFYSVGIGQISSEVPQNLSASRPQDRQFILSSKKLLLSDSGFYLCAWSPNRAEAFFGQGTRLTVV.